These 29 T cell receptor beta chains were sequenced from one sample in a study of blood T cells in healthy people across ages. Primers used in a second PCR of about 6 to 11 cycles were a sample-barcoded 5' primer and a J-beta primer mix. MiXCR, applied by TCRdb to the 5' RACE reads, yields one record per CDR3 protein. The data hold hundreds of thousands of distinct CDR3 sequences, with approximately 44% observed a single time. The sequenced material came from blood. The receptor source for this set is a man aged 55 to 70 in good health.

This clonotype was detected only a few times. V is TRBV10-3 and J is TRBJ2-7; TRBD2 matches 7 bases. In germline, CDR1 is ENHRY, CDR2 SYGVKD. Trimming removed 6 bases from V and 5 bases from J; junction bases left unmatched: 4. This CDR3 is built from 12 residues. The DNA for the CDR3 is TGTGCCATCAGGACTAGCACGAACGAGCAGTACTTC. Its translation: CAIRTSTNEQYF.

The chain employs TRBV11-2 and TRBJ2-5; 9 bases map to TRBD2. This CDR3 is built from 14 residues. The germline gives CDR1 SGHAT, CDR2 FQNNGV. V was pared by 3 bases and J by 3 bases, with 2 bases of the junction left unmatched. The CDR3 nucleotides read TGTGCCAGCAGCTTTGGGACTAGCAAAGAGACCCAGTACTTC. This translates into CASSFGTSKETQYF. The full variable domain, with the rest looked up from reference TRBV11-2 and TRBJ2-5, is EAGVAQSPRYKIIEKRQSVAFWCNPISGHATLYWYQQILGQGPKLLIQFQNNGVVDDSQLPKDRFSAERLKGVDSTLKIQPAKLEDSAVYLCASSFGTSKETQYFGPGTRLLVL.

This clonotype has more than one count but fewer than ten. The CDR3 coding sequence is TGTGCCAGCAGCCAAGATGAGCAAAGTGGGAGGGCCCAGTACTTC. Translating it yields CASSQDEQSGRAQYF. The V call is TRBV3-1, the J call TRBJ2-5, with TRBD2 identical over 7 bases. The CDR3 length is 15 residues. The germline CDR1 and CDR2 sequences are LGHDT and YNNKEL (reference sequence). The J segment lost 9 bases and the V segment lost 0 bases, leaving 10 bases of the junction unmatched.

This clonotype turned up a few times. V is TRBV20-1 and J is TRBJ2-5; TRBD2 matches at 7 bases. V gave up 1 base and J gave up 5 bases; unmatched junction bases: 13. The germline V gene has CDR1 DFQATT and CDR2 SNEGSKA (reference sequence). This CDR3 has 16 amino acids. The DNA for the CDR3 is TGCAGTGCTAGAGCGCTAGCCAGCGGGGCCGAGGAGACCCAGTACTTC. Protein: CSARALASGAEETQYF.

This clonotype has only a few counts. V is TRBV7-6 and J is TRBJ2-7; D is possibly TRBD1 (6 bases). Germline V gene sequence: CDR1 SGHVS, CDR2 FNYEAQ. The CDR3 is made up of 15 amino acids. Trimming shortened V by 1 base and J by 2 bases, and 12 bases separated the two germline ends. The CDR3 region has the DNA TGTGCCAGCAGCTTAGGGACAGCAACAACCTACGAGCAGTACTTC. It codes for CASSLGTATTYEQYF.

CDR3 nucleotides: TGCGCCAGCAGCCAAAGACAGGGGAGGAACAATGAGCAGTTCTTC. Translating it yields CASSQRQGRNNEQFF. The chain recombines TRBV4-1 with TRBJ2-1, with TRBD1 matching 8 bases. CDR1 and CDR2 from the germline V gene are MGHRA and YSYEKL. J gave up 5 bases and V 2 bases, and 5 bases lay outside the gene matches. The CDR3 contains 15 residues.

In its sample, this clonotype was seen a few times. This chain connects TRBV4-3 to TRBJ2-1; tentatively, D is TRBD2 (7 bases). The germline V gene has CDR1 LGHNA and CDR2 YSLEER. The CDR3 spans 16 residues. The germline V and J ends were trimmed by 0 bases and 2 bases, with 11 bases remaining between them. DNA of the CDR3: TGCGCCAGCAGCCAAGAGACGGGGGGCACCTACAATGAGCAGTTCTTC. Its translation is CASSQETGGTYNEQFF.

This clonotype was detected only once. This may be a read error, as it is one base from a much larger clone. This chain links TRBV7-2 with TRBJ2-3; D might be TRBD2 (6 bases). CDR1 is SGHTA, CDR2 FQGNSA, per germline. The length of the CDR3 is 16 residues. The CDR3 reads CANSSTGLSSTDTQYF. For the CDR3, the DNA is TGTGCCAACAGCTCGACGGGACTGTCAAGCACAGATACGCAGTATTTT. The entire variable domain, with the rest obtained from reference TRBV7-2 and TRBJ2-3, is as follows: GAGVSQSPSNKVTEKGKDVELRCDPISGHTALYWYRQSLGQGLEFLIYFQGNSAPDKSGLPSDRFSAERTGGSVSTLTIQRTQQEDSAVYLCANSSTGLSSTDTQYFGPGTRLTVL.

This clonotype was seen a handful of times. The CDR3 sequence: CASSSRGDIAYEQYF. The CDR3 DNA reads as TGTGCCAGCAGCTCGAGGGGGGACATAGCCTACGAGCAGTACTTC. This chain uses TRBV7-9 with TRBJ2-7; perhaps D is TRBD1 or TRBD2 (6 bases each). The CDR3 is 15 residues long. V lost 4 bases to trimming and J lost 2 bases, with 15 bases between them. Germline CDR1 and CDR2: SEHNR and FQNEAQ (reference sequence).

This chain joins TRBV29-1 and TRBJ1-2; no clear D gene. This CDR3 has 12 amino acids. V shed 0 bases and J shed 6 bases, with 8 bases lying between them. Germline V gene data show CDR1 as SQVTM and CDR2 as ANQGSEA. In nucleotides, the CDR3 is TGCAGCGTTGAAGAGCTTCAGGATGGCTACACCTTC. Translated: CSVEELQDGYTF.

V and J are TRBV7-9 and TRBJ2-5; D uncertain. Germline CDR1 is SEHNR and CDR2 is FQNEAQ (reference sequence). Between the trimmed V and J ends, which lost 8 bases and 5 bases, there was a span of 9 bases. CDR3 length: 11 residues. Here the CDR3 DNA reads TGTGCCAGCCAGTTGGAGGAGACCCAGTACTTC. Translating it yields CASQLEETQYF.

This sequence joins TRBV5-1 and TRBJ2-7, with D unclear. Trimming left V 4 bases short and J 2 bases short, with 13 bases between. The CDR3 length is 14 residues. In germline, CDR1 is SGHRS, CDR2 YFSETQ. CDR3 residues: CASSASAATYEQYF. The CDR3 DNA follows: TGCGCCAGCAGCGCCTCGGCAGCTACCTACGAGCAGTACTTC.

The rearrangement links TRBV9 to TRBJ2-3; D perhaps matches TRBD2 (5 bases). V lost 0 bases and J 2 bases, leaving 10 bases between the germline ends. This CDR3 is built from 15 residues. From germline, CDR1 is SGDLS and CDR2 YYNGEE. The CDR3 DNA is TGTGCCAGCAGCGTAGGTGGGGAGCTCACAGATACGCAGTATTTT. Amino acids: CASSVGGELTDTQYF.

The gene calls are TRBV20-1 and TRBJ2-1; TRBD2 agrees at 14 bases. Germline-derived CDR1 and CDR2 are DFQATT and SNEGSKA (reference sequence). After removal of 6 bases from V and 12 bases from J, the junction contained 13 bases not matched to a gene. This CDR3 is 15 amino acids long. Written as DNA, the CDR3 is TGCAGTGCACTCCCGACTAGCGGGGGGGCTGATGGGCAGTTCTTC. Encoded protein: CSALPTSGGADGQFF.

The chain couples TRBV5-1 to TRBJ2-5, with 8 bases aligning to TRBD1. Trimming took 5 bases from V and 4 from J; bases not matched to a gene: 10. Germline CDR1 reads SGHRS; CDR2 reads YFSETQ. This CDR3 contains 15 residues. The CDR3 nucleotides read TGCGCCAGCAGGGTTTGGGACAGGATATCAGAGACCCAGTACTTC. It specifies CASRVWDRISETQYF.

The chain combines TRBV4-1 with TRBJ2-1, with D possibly being TRBD2 (7 bases). Germline CDR1 and CDR2: MGHRA and YSYEKL. The length of the CDR3 is 17 residues. V lost 1 base and J 6 bases, leaving 19 bases between the germline ends. CDR3 protein: CASSQASRTAGANEQFF. Here the CDR3 DNA reads TGCGCCAGCAGCCAAGCTTCCCGGACTGCGGGGGCCAATGAGCAGTTCTTC.

The rearrangement uses TRBV11-3 and TRBJ1-2; 9 bases align to TRBD1. Germline assignment: CDR1 SGHNT and CDR2 YENEEA. This CDR3 has 15 amino acids. V was clipped by 4 bases and J by 5 bases; unmatched bases: 8. The CDR3 DNA reads as TGTGCCAGCAGCTCGATCACCGGGACAGGGTATGGCTACACCTTC. This encodes CASSSITGTGYGYTF.

The gene calls are TRBV18 and TRBJ2-5; D is unclear. Germline CDR1 KGHSH, CDR2 LQKENI. The CDR3 is 13 residues long. The V end was cut by 6 bases, the J end by 3 bases, with 11 bases between. As DNA, the CDR3 is TGTGCCAGCTCGTCGGGCATAAAAGAGACCCAGTACTTC. The encoded protein is CASSSGIKETQYF.

This clonotype was observed a handful of times. The J gene is TRBJ2-1, the V gene TRBV3-1; D possibly corresponds to TRBD2 (5 bases). This CDR3 is 13 amino acids long. Deletions cut 2 bases from V and 8 bases from J, with 10 bases between. Per germline, CDR1 LGHDT and CDR2 YNNKEL (reference sequence). In DNA form, the CDR3 reads TGTGCCAGCAGCCAAAATTGGGGAGATGAGCAGTTCTTC. Protein sequence: CASSQNWGDEQFF.

V is TRBV20-1 and J is TRBJ2-7, with TRBD2 matching over 9 bases. V lost 4 bases to trimming and J lost 1 base; unmatched junction nucleotides: 2. Germline values: CDR1 DFQATT, CDR2 SNEGSKA (reference sequence). The CDR3 has 13 amino acids. CDR3 region: CSATSGDSYEQYF. The CDR3 coding sequence is TGCAGTGCTACTAGCGGGGATTCCTACGAGCAGTACTTC.

The rearrangement uses TRBV4-1 and TRBJ1-2, with TRBD1 as a possible D gene (6 bases). The ends were cut back, 0 bases at V and 8 bases at J, with 10 bases in the middle. Germline V gene lookup returns CDR1 MGHRA and CDR2 YSYEKL. The CDR3 has 13 residues. The CDR3 loop is CASSQEGAGGYTF. CDR3 DNA: TGCGCCAGCAGCCAAGAGGGGGCGGGGGGCTACACCTTC.

This chain connects TRBV6-6 to TRBJ2-1; 13 bases map to TRBD2. Trimming removed 7 bases from V and 8 bases from J; junction bases left unmatched: 8. Germline V gene data show CDR1 as MNHNY and CDR2 as SVGAGI (reference sequence). The CDR3 loop spans 15 amino acids. The CDR3 spells CASNRGTSGVDEQFF. As DNA, the CDR3 is TGTGCCAGCAACCGAGGGACTAGCGGGGTCGATGAGCAGTTCTTC.

There are a few counts of this clonotype. The gene calls are TRBV29-1 and TRBJ2-3; D remains ambiguous. Germline CDR1 is SQVTM and CDR2 is ANQGSEA. The CDR3 covers 13 residues. V shed 5 bases and J shed 3 bases, with 12 bases lying between them. CDR3 coding DNA: TGCAGCGTTCTGGGCGCAGGAACAGATACGCAGTATTTT. This translates into CSVLGAGTDTQYF.

The chain uses TRBV28 and TRBJ1-6; D is perhaps TRBD1 (5 bases). The CDR3 sequence is 17 residues long. From germline, CDR1 is MDHEN and CDR2 SYDVKM. V lost 6 bases, J lost 5 bases, and 20 bases lay in between. CDR3 DNA sequence: TGTGCCAGCAGCCGCCGGGGAAACAGGCCCAATAATTCACCCCTCCACTTT. This sequence encodes CASSRRGNRPNNSPLHF. The full variable domain, rest sourced from reference TRBV28 and TRBJ1-6, is DVKVTQSSRYLVKRTGEKVFLECVQDMDHENMFWYRQDPGLGLRLIYFSYDVKMKEKGDIPEGYSVSREKKERFSLILESASTNQTSMYLCASSRRGNRPNNSPLHFGNGTRLTVT.

This chain uses TRBV6-5 with TRBJ2-1; 12 nucleotides line up with TRBD2. From germline, CDR1 is MNHEY and CDR2 SVGAGI. The CDR3 is 15 residues long. Unmatched junction bases numbered 7, after V lost 6 bases and J lost 7 bases. CDR3 coding DNA: TGTGCCAGCAGAGCTCCTAGCGGGGGGGGGAATGAGCAGTTCTTC. Residues: CASRAPSGGGNEQFF.

V is TRBV2 and J is TRBJ2-7, with a weak D call TRBD2 (6 bases). Germline V gene sequence: CDR1 SNHLY, CDR2 FYNNEI. The CDR3 spans 13 residues. The V end was cut by 4 bases, the J end by 6 bases, with 13 bases between. CDR3 DNA: TGTGCCAGCAGTGTAGCGGTGTTTAGCGAGCAGTACTTC. Its translation is CASSVAVFSEQYF.

This chain links TRBV18 with TRBJ2-1; D possibly corresponds to TRBD1 (5 bases). Germline CDR1 reads KGHSH; CDR2 reads LQKENI. The ends were cut back, 3 bases at V and 2 bases at J, with 8 bases in the middle. The CDR3 spans 14 residues. The CDR3 region has the DNA TGTGCCAGCTCACCCCAGGGAACCTACAATGAGCAGTTCTTC. Its protein product is CASSPQGTYNEQFF.

V and J are TRBV5-1 and TRBJ2-3; D is uncertain. CDR1 SGHRS and CDR2 YFSETQ come from the germline V gene. Trimming stripped 0 bases from V and 2 bases from J, with 7 bases between. The CDR3 runs 14 residues. The CDR3 is CASSLDFDTDTQYF. CDR3 sequence (DNA): TGCGCCAGCAGCTTGGACTTTGACACAGATACGCAGTATTTT.

The chain carries TRBV20-1 and TRBJ2-1, with D possibly TRBD1 on 5 matching bases. Deletions cut 2 bases from V and 0 bases from J, with 8 bases between. This CDR3 is built from 14 residues. Germline loops: CDR1 DFQATT, CDR2 SNEGSKA (reference sequence). In DNA form, the CDR3 reads TGCAGTGCTAGATTACAGGACTCCTACAATGAGCAGTTCTTC. Translating it yields CSARLQDSYNEQFF.